This T cell receptor beta chain was sequenced during a study of tumor-infiltrating lymphocytes in localized non-small cell lung cancer. Overall study results and limits: Each assay used a separate piece of the same tissue.

V shed 2 bases, J shed 8 bases, and the junction held 5 bases outside the gene matches. CDR3 length: 15 residues. Per germline, CDR1 LGHNA and CDR2 YSLEER. Remarks on this clone: The antigen remains unidentified.

Profiled with immunoSEQ multiplex PCR; TCRdb holds only in-frame clones, not every one. In the table there are 6,500 to 7,000 clones, around 80% of which are singletons. The clonotype originates from a human donor with non-small cell lung cancer. The sample was uninvolved lung tissue not adjacent to the tumor. V usage is TRBV4-3 and J usage is TRBJ2-1, with TRBD2 identical over 11 bases. The DNA for the CDR3 is TGCGCCAGCAGCCAATATAGCGGGGGGGCGGATGAGCAGTTCTTC. Protein sequence: CASSQYSGGADEQFF.